The 19 T cell receptor beta chains presented below share a single source sample, sequenced in a study of CD8+ T cells in alopecia areata. This sample's treatment: oral pan-JAK inhibitor, 5-10 mg twice daily. The sequencing template was cDNA reverse transcribed from extracted RNA. Repertoires were generated with immunoSEQ multiplex PCR, while TCRdb's copy carries only in-frame clones and drops some. The sample includes approximately 210,000 clones, around two fifths seen only once; the top ten take 2.6%. Sequences were derived from CD4+ T cells sorted from blood, sampled at roughly week 36, from a patient treated with tofacitinib. These receptors all come from a human donor with alopecia areata.

The CDR3 sequence is CASSQIVSSTTYEQYF. The CDR3 bases are TGCGCCAGCAGCCAAATTGTGTCTAGCACAACCTACGAGCAGTACTTC. The chain uses TRBV4-1 and TRBJ2-7, with a possible D match to TRBD2 (5 bases). Germline CDR1 MGHRA, CDR2 YSYEKL. The CDR3 runs 16 residues. Trimming stripped 2 bases from V and 2 bases from J, with 16 bases between.

This clone came up a few times. The gene calls are TRBV30 and TRBJ2-2; 7 bases align to TRBD1. Germline loops: CDR1 GTSNPN, CDR2 SVGIG (reference sequence). The CDR3 is 14 amino acids. The ends lost 1 base at V and 1 base at J; junction bases unmatched: 0. DNA of the CDR3: TGTGCCTGGAGTGGGACAGGGAACACCGGGGAGCTGTTTTTT. Its translation: CAWSGTGNTGELFF.

In regard to this clone: An end of the junction does not agree with germline; a read error may underlie this. J is TRBJ1-5 and V is TRBV7-2, with D perhaps TRBD1 (6 bases). There are 14 residues in the CDR3. Germline V lookup: CDR1 SGHTA, CDR2 FQGNSA. Here the CDR3 DNA reads TGTGCCAGCAGCCAGACAGGTAGCAGTCAGCCCCAGCATTTT. The encoded protein is CASSQTGSSQPQHF.

A remark on this clone: The sample holds other DNA sequences that translate to the same CDR3. This chain uses TRBV5-1 with TRBJ2-3, with unresolved D. V was shortened by 0 bases and J by 4 bases, with 6 bases between the two germline ends. The CDR3 is made up of 13 amino acids. In germline, CDR1 is SGHRS, CDR2 YFSETQ. The CDR3 nucleotides are TGCGCCAGCAGCTTGGGGGGTCCAGATACGCAGTATTTT. Protein sequence: CASSLGGPDTQYF.

This clone occurred a few times. The chain combines TRBV7-2 with TRBJ2-1, with TRBD2 matching 8 bases. The CDR3 spans 15 residues. The junction had 9 bases not matched to a gene; V was cut back by 3 bases and J by 8 bases. Germline V gene data show CDR1 as SGHTA and CDR2 as FQGNSA. The CDR3 DNA follows: TGTGCCAGCAGCTTGCCCGGGACTAGTGTCTATGAGCAGTTCTTC. Protein product: CASSLPGTSVYEQFF.

The V call is TRBV6-5, the J call TRBJ2-7, with 11 bases lining up with TRBD2. Germline CDR1 and CDR2: MNHEY and SVGAGI. V trimming: 6 bases; J trimming: 2 bases; junction bases outside the gene matches: 6. The CDR3 sequence is 15 residues long. CDR3 protein: CASRTSSGRAYEQYF. As DNA, the CDR3 is TGTGCCAGCAGAACGAGTAGCGGGAGGGCCTACGAGCAGTACTTC.

This clone was counted between two and nine times. This chain connects TRBV5-8 to TRBJ2-2, with 10 bases aligning to TRBD1. There are 15 residues in the CDR3. Germline values: CDR1 SGHTS, CDR2 YDEGEE. With 2 bases clipped from V and 4 bases from J, the junction kept 2 bases outside the gene matches. The CDR3 sequence is CASSFGQGGTGELFF. Here the CDR3 DNA reads TGTGCCAGCAGCTTCGGACAGGGGGGCACCGGGGAGCTGTTTTTT.

This clone was observed a handful of times. The V call is TRBV28, the J call TRBJ1-1; no clear D gene. The CDR3 runs 11 residues. Germline V gene data show CDR1 as MDHEN and CDR2 as SYDVKM. Between the trimmed V and J ends, which lost 4 bases and 5 bases, there was a span of 5 bases. CDR3 residues: CASSSQTEAFF. CDR3 bases: TGTGCCAGCAGTTCCCAGACTGAAGCTTTCTTT. Using reference TRBV28 and TRBJ1-1 for the parts outside the CDR3, the full variable domain is DVKVTQSSRYLVKRTGEKVFLECVQDMDHENMFWYRQDPGLGLRLIYFSYDVKMKEKGDIPEGYSVSREKKERFSLILESASTNQTSMYLCASSSQTEAFFGQGTRLTVV.

The J gene is TRBJ2-4, the V gene TRBV28, with no clear D. Trimming cost V 5 bases and J 5 bases, with 13 bases left between them. CDR3 length: 14 residues. CDR1 MDHEN and CDR2 SYDVKM come from the germline V gene. DNA for the CDR3: TGTGCCAGCAGTCTACAAGATTTTCAAAACATTCAGTACTTC. Protein: CASSLQDFQNIQYF.

This sequence joins TRBV19 and TRBJ1-5; D call uncertain. This CDR3 is built from 13 residues. Germline CDR1 reads LNHDA; CDR2 reads SQIVND (reference sequence). The V gene lost 7 bases and the J gene lost 5 bases, with 12 bases spanning the gap. The CDR3 sequence is CASKRDPDQPQHF. Here the CDR3 DNA reads TGTGCCAGTAAGAGGGATCCGGATCAGCCCCAGCATTTT. Full variable domain (rest looked up from reference TRBV19 and TRBJ1-5): DGGITQSPKYLFRKEGQNVTLSCEQNLNHDAMYWYRQDPGQGLRLIYYSQIVNDFQKGDIAEGYSVSREKKESFPLTVTSAQKNPTAFYLCASKRDPDQPQHFGDGTRLSIL.

This clone was recorded a few times. The V and J genes are TRBV25-1 and TRBJ2-7; D may correspond to TRBD1 or TRBD2 (5 bases each). CDR1 MGHDK and CDR2 SYGVNS come from the germline V gene. V shed 4 bases and J shed 4 bases, with 17 bases lying between them. CDR3 length: 15 residues. CDR3 residues: CASSATGPGIYEQYF. The CDR3 coding sequence is TGTGCCAGCAGTGCCACGGGACCTGGAATTTACGAGCAGTACTTC.

This clone was counted only a few times. The rearrangement links TRBV18 to TRBJ2-7; D may be TRBD1 or TRBD2 (5 bases each). The V gene lost 0 bases and the J gene lost 2 bases, with 8 bases spanning the gap. From germline, CDR1 is KGHSH and CDR2 LQKENI. The CDR3 runs 14 residues. This chain's CDR3 is CASSPPGRPYEQYF. The CDR3 bases are TGTGCCAGCTCACCACCGGGACGACCCTACGAGCAGTACTTC.

The chain has TRBV29-1 and TRBJ1-2; maybe TRBD1 (5 bases). Trimming removed 6 bases at V and 4 bases at J, with 15 bases between. The CDR3 is 13 residues long. In germline, CDR1 is SQVTM, CDR2 ANQGSEA. The CDR3 region has the DNA TGCAGCGTCTTTCCCGACAGTCTCTATGGCTACACCTTC. Translation gives CSVFPDSLYGYTF.

The sample holds a few counts of this clone. The V and J genes are TRBV6-6 and TRBJ1-5; TRBD1 might be the D (5 bases). Per the germline V gene, CDR1 is MNHNY and CDR2 is SVGAGI (reference sequence). This CDR3 is 12 amino acids long. Trimming shortened V by 5 bases and J by 9 bases, and 11 bases separated the two germline ends. In DNA, the CDR3 is TGTGCCAGCAGTGCCGCGGGGCGGCCCCAGCATTTT. The encoded protein is CASSAAGRPQHF.

The rearrangement uses TRBV6-5 and TRBJ1-1; TRBD1 is a possible D gene (6 bases). Trimming pared 0 bases from V and 8 bases from J, leaving 13 bases between. The germline V gene encodes CDR1 MNHEY and CDR2 SVGAGI. CDR3 length: 14 residues. This CDR3 reads CASSYSGGRSEAFF. Here the CDR3 DNA reads TGTGCCAGCAGTTACTCAGGGGGGCGGTCCGAAGCTTTCTTT.

V gene TRBV28 combines with J gene TRBJ2-5, with TRBD2 identical over 10 bases. Per germline, CDR1 MDHEN and CDR2 SYDVKM. CDR3 size: 15 residues. The ends lost 6 bases at V and 8 bases at J; junction bases unmatched: 12. The CDR3 reads CASSSPGLAQSTQYF. Written as DNA, the CDR3 is TGTGCCAGCAGCTCGCCGGGACTAGCGCAAAGTACCCAGTACTTC.

The rearrangement joins TRBV5-1 to TRBJ2-7; D remains unclear. The CDR3 extends over 11 amino acids. The germline V gene encodes CDR1 SGHRS and CDR2 YFSETQ. V lost 0 bases, J lost 4 bases, and 2 bases lay in between. CDR3 DNA sequence: TGCGCCAGCAGCTTGGCATACGAGCAGTACTTC. Encoded protein: CASSLAYEQYF.

The sample holds a few counts of this clone. V usage is TRBV29-1 and J usage is TRBJ1-1; unclear D gene. The V gene's germline CDR1 is SQVTM and CDR2 ANQGSEA. V lost 7 bases to trimming and J lost 0 bases, with 18 bases between them. This CDR3 has 15 amino acids. For the CDR3, the DNA is TGCAGCGCCCGGGTCGGCGCGGGGATGAACACTGAAGCTTTCTTT. Protein: CSARVGAGMNTEAFF.

V gene TRBV6-5 combines with J gene TRBJ2-7, with 9 bases that match TRBD1. The CDR3 sequence is 15 residues long. V trimming: 5 bases; J trimming: 9 bases; junction bases outside the gene matches: 14. Germline CDR1 reads MNHEY; CDR2 reads SVGAGI. The chain's CDR3 is CASSLQLGQGGMQYF. The CDR3 DNA reads as TGTGCCAGCAGTCTACAATTGGGACAGGGAGGTATGCAGTACTTC.